This section outlines one T cell receptor (beta chain) sequence together with its context. What it recognizes is unknown. There are 12 residues in the CDR3. Germline V gene data show CDR1 as SQVTM and CDR2 as ANQGSEA. V gave up 5 bases and J gave up 7 bases, with 14 bases separating them. The data are from a study of CD8+ T cells in alopecia areata. About the research overall: Tofacitinib was taken orally by treated patients, and the dose was 5 to 10 mg twice daily.

Sampling of alopecia areata patients yielded lesional scalp punch biopsies as well as peripheral blood. Study-wide points: It was lesional scalp, especially alopecia totalis/universalis, that showed higher clonality than normal scalp.

Once RNA had been extracted, it was reverse transcribed into cDNA to act as the sequencing template. Here immunoSEQ multiplex PCR was the method, and the copy in TCRdb shows in-frame clones only, minus some. The table lists about 190,000 clones, over 50% of them singletons. V and J are TRBV29-1 and TRBJ1-1; D unclear. This specimen consisted of CD4+ T cells sorted from blood, obtained at week 0. This receptor was identified in a human donor with alopecia areata. CDR3 coding DNA: TGCAGCGTTCCAAAGCGGGGTAGTGAAGCTTTCTTT. Amino acids: CSVPKRGSEAFF.